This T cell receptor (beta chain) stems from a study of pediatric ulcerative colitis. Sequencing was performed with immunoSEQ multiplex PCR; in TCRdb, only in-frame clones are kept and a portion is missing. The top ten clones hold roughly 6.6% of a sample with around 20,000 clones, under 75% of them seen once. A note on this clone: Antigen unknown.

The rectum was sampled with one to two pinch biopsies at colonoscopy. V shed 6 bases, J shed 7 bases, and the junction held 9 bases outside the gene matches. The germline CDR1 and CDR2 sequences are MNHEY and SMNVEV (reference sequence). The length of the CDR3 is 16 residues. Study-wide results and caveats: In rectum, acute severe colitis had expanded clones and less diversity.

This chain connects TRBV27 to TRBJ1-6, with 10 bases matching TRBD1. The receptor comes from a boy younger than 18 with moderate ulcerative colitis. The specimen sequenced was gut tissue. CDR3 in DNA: TGTGCCAGCAGGGTAAGACCGGGACAGGGGAATTCACCCCTCCACTTT. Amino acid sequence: CASRVRPGQGNSPLHF.